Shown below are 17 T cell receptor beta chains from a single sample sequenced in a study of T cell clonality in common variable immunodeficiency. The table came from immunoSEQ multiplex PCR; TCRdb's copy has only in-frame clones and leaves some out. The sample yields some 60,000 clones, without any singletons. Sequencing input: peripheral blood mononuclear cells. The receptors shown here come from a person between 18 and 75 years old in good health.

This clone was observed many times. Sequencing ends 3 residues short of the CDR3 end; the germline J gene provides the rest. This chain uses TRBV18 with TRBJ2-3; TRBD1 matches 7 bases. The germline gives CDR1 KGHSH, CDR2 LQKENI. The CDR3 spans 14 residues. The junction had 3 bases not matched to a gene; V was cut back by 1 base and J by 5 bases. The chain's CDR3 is CASSPRSGGDTQYF. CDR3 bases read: TGTGCCAGCTCACCACGTTCAGGGGGAGATACG.

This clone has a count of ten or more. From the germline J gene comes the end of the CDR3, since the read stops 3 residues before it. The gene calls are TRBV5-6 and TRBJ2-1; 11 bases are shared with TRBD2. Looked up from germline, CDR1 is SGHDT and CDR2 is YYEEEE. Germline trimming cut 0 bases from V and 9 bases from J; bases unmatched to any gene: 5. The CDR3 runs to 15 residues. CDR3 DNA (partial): TGTGCCAGCAGCTTGGAACTAGCGGGAGTTCTTGAG. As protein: CASSLELAGVLE. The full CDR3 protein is CASSLELAGVLEQFF.

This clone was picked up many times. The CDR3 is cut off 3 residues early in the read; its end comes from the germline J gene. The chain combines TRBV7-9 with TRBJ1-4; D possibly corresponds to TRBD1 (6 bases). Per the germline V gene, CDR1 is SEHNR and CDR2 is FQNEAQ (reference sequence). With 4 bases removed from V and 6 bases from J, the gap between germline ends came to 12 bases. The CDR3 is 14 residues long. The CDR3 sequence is CASSWGGPHEKLFF. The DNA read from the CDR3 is TGTGCCAGCAGCTGGGGGGGGCCACATGAAAAA.

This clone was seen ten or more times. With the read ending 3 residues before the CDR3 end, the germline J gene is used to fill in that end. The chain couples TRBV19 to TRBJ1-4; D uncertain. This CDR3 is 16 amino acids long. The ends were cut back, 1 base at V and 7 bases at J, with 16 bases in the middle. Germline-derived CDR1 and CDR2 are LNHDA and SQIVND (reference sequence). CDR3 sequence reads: CASSIGATGLGEKLFF. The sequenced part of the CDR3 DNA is TGTGCCAGTAGTATAGGCGCTACGGGGTTGGGTGAAAAA.

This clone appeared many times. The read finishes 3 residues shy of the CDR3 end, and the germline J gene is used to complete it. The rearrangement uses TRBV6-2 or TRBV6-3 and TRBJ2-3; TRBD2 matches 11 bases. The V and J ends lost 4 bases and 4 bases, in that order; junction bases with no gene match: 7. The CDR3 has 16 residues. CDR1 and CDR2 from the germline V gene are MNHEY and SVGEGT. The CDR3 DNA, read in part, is TGTGCCAGCAGTTCCGCACTAGCGGGAGAGGCAGATACG. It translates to CASSSALAGEADT. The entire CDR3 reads CASSSALAGEADTQYF.

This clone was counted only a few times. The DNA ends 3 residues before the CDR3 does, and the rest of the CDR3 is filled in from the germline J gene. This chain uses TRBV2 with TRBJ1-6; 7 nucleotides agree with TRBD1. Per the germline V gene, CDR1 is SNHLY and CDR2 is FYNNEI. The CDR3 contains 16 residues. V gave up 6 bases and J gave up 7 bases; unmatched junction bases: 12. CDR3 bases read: TGTGCCAGCAGGGACAGGTCTAGCGCGGGGAATTCACCC. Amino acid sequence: CASRDRSSAGNSP. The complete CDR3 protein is CASRDRSSAGNSPLHF.

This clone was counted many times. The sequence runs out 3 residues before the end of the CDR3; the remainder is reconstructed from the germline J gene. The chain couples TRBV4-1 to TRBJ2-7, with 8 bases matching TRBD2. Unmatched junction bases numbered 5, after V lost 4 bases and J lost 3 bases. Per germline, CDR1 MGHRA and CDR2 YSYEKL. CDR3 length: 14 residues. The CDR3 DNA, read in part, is TGCGCCAGCAGCCCCCAAGCGGGGGACTACGAG. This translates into CASSPQAGDYE. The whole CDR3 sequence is CASSPQAGDYEQYF.

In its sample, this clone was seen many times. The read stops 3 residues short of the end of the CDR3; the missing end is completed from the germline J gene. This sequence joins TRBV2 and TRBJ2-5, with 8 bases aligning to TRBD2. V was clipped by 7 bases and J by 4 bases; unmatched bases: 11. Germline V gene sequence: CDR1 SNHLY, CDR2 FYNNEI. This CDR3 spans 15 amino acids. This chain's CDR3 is CASTLSGRGLETQYF. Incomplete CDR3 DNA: TGTGCCAGCACCTTGAGCGGGAGAGGGCTAGAGACC.

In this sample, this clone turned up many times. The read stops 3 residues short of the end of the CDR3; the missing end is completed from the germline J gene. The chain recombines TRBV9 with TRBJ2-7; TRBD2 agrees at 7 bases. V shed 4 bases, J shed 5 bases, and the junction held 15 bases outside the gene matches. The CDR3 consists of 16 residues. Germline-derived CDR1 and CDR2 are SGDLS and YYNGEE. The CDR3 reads CASSYGFTSAPDEQYF. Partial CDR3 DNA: TGTGCCAGCAGCTACGGCTTCACTAGCGCCCCGGACGAG.

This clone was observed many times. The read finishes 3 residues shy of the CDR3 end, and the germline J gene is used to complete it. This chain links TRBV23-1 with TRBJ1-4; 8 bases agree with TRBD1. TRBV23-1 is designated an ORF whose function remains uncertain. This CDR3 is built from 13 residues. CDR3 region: CAFQDRAGEKLFF. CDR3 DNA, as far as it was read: TGCGCTTTTCAGGACAGGGCGGGTGAAAAA.

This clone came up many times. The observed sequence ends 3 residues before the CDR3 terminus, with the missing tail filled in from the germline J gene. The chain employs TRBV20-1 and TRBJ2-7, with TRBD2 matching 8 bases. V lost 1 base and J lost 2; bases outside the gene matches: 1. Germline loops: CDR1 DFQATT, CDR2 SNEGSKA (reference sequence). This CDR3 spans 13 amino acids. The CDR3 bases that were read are TGCAGTGCTAGAGTTAGCGGGACCTACGAG. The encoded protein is CSARVSGTYE. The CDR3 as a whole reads CSARVSGTYEQYF.

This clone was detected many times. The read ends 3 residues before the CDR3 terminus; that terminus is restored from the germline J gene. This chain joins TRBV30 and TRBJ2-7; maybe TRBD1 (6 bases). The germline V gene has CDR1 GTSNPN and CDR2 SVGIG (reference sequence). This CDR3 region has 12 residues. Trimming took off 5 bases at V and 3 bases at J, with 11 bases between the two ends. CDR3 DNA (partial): TGTGCCTGGGGGGACACGAACTACGAG. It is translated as CAWGDTNYE. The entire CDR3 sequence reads CAWGDTNYEQYF.

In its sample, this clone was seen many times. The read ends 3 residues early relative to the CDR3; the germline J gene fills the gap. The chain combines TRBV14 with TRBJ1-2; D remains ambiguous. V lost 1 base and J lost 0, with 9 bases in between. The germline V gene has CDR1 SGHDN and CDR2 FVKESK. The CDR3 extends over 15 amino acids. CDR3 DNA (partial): TGTGCCAGCAGCCAAGTGGCGGGAACTAACTATGGC. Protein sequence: CASSQVAGTNYG. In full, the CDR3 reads CASSQVAGTNYGYTF. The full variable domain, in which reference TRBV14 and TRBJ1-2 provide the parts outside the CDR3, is EAGVTQFPSHSVIEKGQTVTLRCDPISGHDNLYWYRRVMGKEIKFLLHFVKESKQDESGMPNNRFLAERTGGTYSTLKVQPAELEDSGVYFCASSQVAGTNYGYTFGSGTRLTVV.

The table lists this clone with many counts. This CDR3 reads CSAIPNGDYGYTF. CDR3 bases read: TGCAGTGCTATACCAAACGGGGACTATGGC. The rearrangement uses TRBV20-1 and TRBJ1-2; D uncertain. Sequencing ends 3 residues short of the CDR3 end; the germline J gene provides the rest. V gave up 4 bases and J gave up 3 bases, with 12 bases separating them. Per the germline V gene, CDR1 is DFQATT and CDR2 is SNEGSKA (reference sequence). CDR3 size: 13 residues.

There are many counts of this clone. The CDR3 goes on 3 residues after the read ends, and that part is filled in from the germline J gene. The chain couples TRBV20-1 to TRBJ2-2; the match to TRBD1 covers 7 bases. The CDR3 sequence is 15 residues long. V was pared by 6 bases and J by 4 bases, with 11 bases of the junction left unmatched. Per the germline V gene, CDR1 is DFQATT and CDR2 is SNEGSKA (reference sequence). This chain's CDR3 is CSAPKGAPGTGELFF. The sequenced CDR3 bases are TGCAGTGCCCCGAAGGGGGCGCCGGGCACCGGGGAG.

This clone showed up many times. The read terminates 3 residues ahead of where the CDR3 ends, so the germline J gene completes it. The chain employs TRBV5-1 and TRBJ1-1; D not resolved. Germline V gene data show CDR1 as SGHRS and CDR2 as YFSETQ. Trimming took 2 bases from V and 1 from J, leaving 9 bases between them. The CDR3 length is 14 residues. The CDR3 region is CASSFSEGNTEAFF. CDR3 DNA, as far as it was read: TGCGCCAGCAGCTTTTCCGAGGGGAACACTGAA.

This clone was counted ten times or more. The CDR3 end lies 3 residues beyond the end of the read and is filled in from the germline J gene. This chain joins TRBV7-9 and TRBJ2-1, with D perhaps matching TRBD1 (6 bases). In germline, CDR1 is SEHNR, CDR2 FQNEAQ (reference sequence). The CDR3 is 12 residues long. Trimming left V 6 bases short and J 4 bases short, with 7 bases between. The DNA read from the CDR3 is TGTGCCAGCAGAACAGGGTACAATGAG. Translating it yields CASRTGYNE. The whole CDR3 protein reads CASRTGYNEQFF.